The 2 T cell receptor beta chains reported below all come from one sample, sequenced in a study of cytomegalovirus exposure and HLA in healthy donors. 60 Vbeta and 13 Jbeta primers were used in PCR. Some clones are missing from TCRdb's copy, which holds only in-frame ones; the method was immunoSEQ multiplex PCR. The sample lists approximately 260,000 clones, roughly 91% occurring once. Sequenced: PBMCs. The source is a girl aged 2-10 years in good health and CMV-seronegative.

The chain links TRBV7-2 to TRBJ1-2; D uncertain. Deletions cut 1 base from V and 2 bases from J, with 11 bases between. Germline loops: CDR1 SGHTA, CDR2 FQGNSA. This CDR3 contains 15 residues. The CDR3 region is CASSLVSGPNYGYTF. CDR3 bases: TGTGCCAGCAGCTTAGTCAGCGGGCCAAACTATGGCTACACCTTC.

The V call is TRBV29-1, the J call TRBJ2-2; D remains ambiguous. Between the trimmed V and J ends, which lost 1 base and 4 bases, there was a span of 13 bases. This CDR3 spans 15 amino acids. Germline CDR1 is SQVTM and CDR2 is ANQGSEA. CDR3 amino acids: CSVEAETSGTGELFF. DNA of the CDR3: TGCAGCGTTGAAGCCGAGACTTCGGGCACCGGGGAGCTGTTTTTT.